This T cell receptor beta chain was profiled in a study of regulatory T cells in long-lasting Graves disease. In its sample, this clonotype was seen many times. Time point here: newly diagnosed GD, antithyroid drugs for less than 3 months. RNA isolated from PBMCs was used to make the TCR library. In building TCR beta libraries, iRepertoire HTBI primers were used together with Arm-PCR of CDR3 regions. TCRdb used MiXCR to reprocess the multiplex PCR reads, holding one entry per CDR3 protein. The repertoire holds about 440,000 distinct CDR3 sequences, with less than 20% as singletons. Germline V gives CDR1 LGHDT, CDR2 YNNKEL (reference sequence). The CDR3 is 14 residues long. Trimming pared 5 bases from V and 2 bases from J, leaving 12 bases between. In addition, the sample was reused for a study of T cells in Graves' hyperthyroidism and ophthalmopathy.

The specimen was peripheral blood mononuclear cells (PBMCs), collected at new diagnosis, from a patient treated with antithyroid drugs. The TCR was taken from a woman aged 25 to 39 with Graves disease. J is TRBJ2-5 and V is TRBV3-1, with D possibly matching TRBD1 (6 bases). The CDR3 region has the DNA TGTGCCAGCAGCGAGCCGGGACAACAAGAGACCCAGTACTTC. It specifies CASSEPGQQETQYF.